This T cell receptor beta chain comes out of a study of OX40 agonist ivuxolimab in advanced cancers. As for the study in general: Those enrolled were 70% to 85% male, with a mean age of about 60 years and ages from 23 to 79. Study-wide findings and caveats: No determination was made of the antigen specificity of the expanded peripheral T cells.

The CDR3 totals 13 residues. V dropped 5 bases and J dropped 7 bases, with 14 bases sitting between them. Germline loops: CDR1 SGHDN, CDR2 FVKESK. Turning to this clone: Its antigen is unknown.

Assay used: immunoSEQ multiplex PCR; TCRdb lists only in-frame clones, some missing. This table holds 21,000 or so clones, roughly 80% found once. The sequences come from CD4+ or CD8+ T cells sorted from blood, collected in a trial of the OX40 agonist ivuxolimab. The rearrangement joins TRBV14 to TRBJ1-2; possibly TRBD1 for D (5 bases). The receptor's source is an adult with an advanced solid tumor such as melanoma, head and neck, liver or kidney cancer. In nucleotides, the CDR3 is TGTGCCAGCAGCAGACAGTATACCTCTGGCTACACCTTC. It codes for CASSRQYTSGYTF. The whole variable domain, remainder taken from reference TRBV14 and TRBJ1-2, is EAGVTQFPSHSVIEKGQTVTLRCDPISGHDNLYWYRRVMGKEIKFLLHFVKESKQDESGMPNNRFLAERTGGTYSTLKVQPAELEDSGVYFCASSRQYTSGYTFGSGTRLTVV.